These 28 T cell receptor beta chains share one sample of origin, sequenced in a study of cytomegalovirus exposure and HLA in healthy donors. Primers for the PCR totalled 60 Vbeta and 13 Jbeta. Assay: immunoSEQ multiplex PCR; the TCRdb copy retains only in-frame clones and omits some. The repertoire holds roughly 49,000 clones, with roughly four fifths as singletons. Material: PBMCs. These TCRs come from a boy younger than 18 in good health and CMV-seropositive.

This chain connects TRBV7-8 to TRBJ2-7, with TRBD2 identical over 10 bases. The CDR3 is 14 amino acids. Germline loops: CDR1 SGHVS, CDR2 FQNEAQ. V shed 5 bases and J 6 bases; nucleotides not matched to a gene: 7. In DNA form, the CDR3 reads TGTGCCAGCAGCGCCACTAGCGGGATTCGCGAGCAGTACTTC. Encoded protein: CASSATSGIREQYF.

The V gene is TRBV7-6, the J gene TRBJ2-3; D not certain. V shed 2 bases and J shed 2 bases, with 5 bases lying between them. The CDR3 has 13 residues. Germline values: CDR1 SGHVS, CDR2 FNYEAQ. CDR3 coding DNA: TGTGCCAGCAGCTTATCCCTCACAGATACGCAGTATTTT. Its protein product is CASSLSLTDTQYF.

The chain couples TRBV7-8 to TRBJ2-7; 10 positions agree with TRBD2. CDR1 and CDR2 (germline): SGHVS, FQNEAQ. V shed 5 bases, J shed 6 bases, and the junction held 7 bases outside the gene matches. There are 14 residues in the CDR3. The CDR3 coding sequence is TGTGCCAGCAGCCTACCGGGACTAGCGTTCGAGCAGTACTTC. Protein sequence: CASSLPGLAFEQYF.

The chain recombines TRBV19 with TRBJ1-5, with TRBD1 matching 7 bases. Per germline, CDR1 LNHDA and CDR2 SQIVND (reference sequence). This CDR3 contains 17 residues. After removal of 5 bases from V and 1 base from J, the junction contained 11 bases not matched to a gene. The chain's CDR3 is CASSLLRDRGSNQPQHF. The CDR3 DNA reads TGTGCCAGTAGTCTCCTCCGGGACAGAGGGAGCAATCAGCCCCAGCATTTT.

The gene calls are TRBV7-2 and TRBJ2-2, with 10 bases aligning to TRBD2. Germline loops: CDR1 SGHTA, CDR2 FQGNSA. Losses at the gene ends were 2 bases for V and 7 bases for J; bases not matched to a gene: 13. The CDR3 has 18 amino acids. Here the CDR3 reads CASSLNVAGGPRVGELFF. DNA of the CDR3: TGTGCCAGCAGCTTAAACGTAGCGGGGGGCCCTCGGGTCGGGGAGCTGTTTTTT. Complete variable domain (other parts from reference TRBV7-2 and TRBJ2-2): GAGVSQSPSNKVTEKGKDVELRCDPISGHTALYWYRQSLGQGLEFLIYFQGNSAPDKSGLPSDRFSAERTGGSVSTLTIQRTQQEDSAVYLCASSLNVAGGPRVGELFFGEGSRLTVL.

The chain is built from TRBV2 and TRBJ1-5; no clear D gene. Trimming cost V 7 bases and J 2 bases, with 9 bases left between them. The CDR3 is 13 residues long. Germline values: CDR1 SNHLY, CDR2 FYNNEI. Here the CDR3 DNA reads TGTGCCAGCACGGGGATGGGCAATCAGCCCCAGCATTTT. It specifies CASTGMGNQPQHF.

The chain recombines TRBV27 with TRBJ1-5; D not certain. Looked up from germline, CDR1 is MNHEY and CDR2 is SMNVEV (reference sequence). The ends were cut back, 4 bases at V and 6 bases at J, with 10 bases in the middle. The CDR3 is 13 amino acids. The DNA of the CDR3 is TGTGCCAGCAGTTCAGGTTACGGTCAGCCCCAGCATTTT. The encoded protein is CASSSGYGQPQHF.

The chain joins TRBV11-2 to TRBJ1-3; D unresolved. From germline, CDR1 is SGHAT and CDR2 FQNNGV. V gave up 1 base and J gave up 0 bases, with 7 bases separating them. This CDR3 is 15 amino acids long. In DNA, the CDR3 is TGTGCCAGCAGCTTAGTGTCAGTCTCTGGAAACACCATATATTTT. Amino acids: CASSLVSVSGNTIYF.

V gene TRBV2 combines with J gene TRBJ2-1; D is unresolved. V dropped 2 bases and J dropped 4 bases, with 12 bases sitting between them. Germline values: CDR1 SNHLY, CDR2 FYNNEI. The CDR3 contains 15 residues. DNA for the CDR3: TGTGCCAGCAGTGAACCCGTGGCGACTTACAATGAGCAGTTCTTC. The encoded protein is CASSEPVATYNEQFF.

The rearrangement links TRBV6-5 to TRBJ1-5, with D perhaps TRBD1 (6 bases). V lost 1 base, J lost 4 bases, and 8 bases lay in between. The V gene's germline CDR1 is MNHEY and CDR2 SVGAGI. The CDR3 is made up of 14 amino acids. The CDR3 coding sequence is TGTGCCAGCAGTTACTATCAGGGGAATCAGCCCCAGCATTTT. Residues: CASSYYQGNQPQHF.

V usage is TRBV9 and J usage is TRBJ2-5; 7 bases agree with TRBD1. Per germline, CDR1 SGDLS and CDR2 YYNGEE. The CDR3 is 13 amino acids. Unmatched junction bases numbered 1, after V lost 2 bases and J lost 3 bases. CDR3 amino acids: CASSVDREETQYF. In nucleotides, the CDR3 is TGTGCCAGCAGCGTCGACAGGGAAGAGACCCAGTACTTC.

The chain carries TRBV14 and TRBJ2-5; weak D call: TRBD1 (7 bases). The germline CDR1 and CDR2 sequences are SGHDN and FVKESK. This CDR3 region has 15 residues. The germline V and J ends were trimmed by 2 bases and 6 bases, with 16 bases remaining between them. The CDR3 here is CASSQTRRGAKTQYF. CDR3 DNA sequence: TGTGCCAGCAGCCAAACTCGCAGGGGGGCGAAGACCCAGTACTTC.

J is TRBJ2-2 and V is TRBV25-1; weak D call: TRBD2 (5 bases). V gave up 1 base and J gave up 3 bases, with 9 bases separating them. CDR1 MGHDK and CDR2 SYGVNS come from the germline V gene. CDR3 length: 15 amino acids. In DNA, the CDR3 is TGTGCCAGCAGTGAATTGAGGGCGGACACCGGGGAGCTGTTTTTT. As protein: CASSELRADTGELFF.

This clone was detected only a few times. This rearrangement joins TRBV10-1 to TRBJ2-2, with 10 bases identical to TRBD1. The CDR3 runs to 13 residues. Germline CDR1 and CDR2: WNHNN and SYGVQD (reference sequence). With V trimmed by 11 bases and J by 3 bases, 3 bases remained unmatched. In DNA form, the CDR3 reads TGCGCCTGCGGGACAGGGGACACCGGGGAGCTGTTTTTT. As protein: CACGTGDTGELFF.

The genes are TRBV15 and TRBJ2-7; TRBD1 is a possible D gene (6 bases). The CDR3 extends over 13 amino acids. Between the trimmed V and J ends, which lost 3 bases and 5 bases, there was a span of 11 bases. Germline CDR1 is LNHNV and CDR2 is YYDKDF (reference sequence). CDR3 in DNA: TGTGCCACCAGCAGTAACAGGGTCAACGAGCAGTACTTC. Protein: CATSSNRVNEQYF.

In DNA, the CDR3 is TGTGCCAGCAGTGAGGAACAGGGGATCTATAGCAATCAGCCCCAGCATTTT. Translating gives CASSEEQGIYSNQPQHF. The chain couples TRBV2 to TRBJ1-5; 7 nucleotides line up with TRBD1. This CDR3 contains 17 residues. Trimming removed 3 bases from V and 0 bases from J; junction bases left unmatched: 8. CDR1 is SNHLY and CDR2 is FYNNEI in the germline V gene. Full variable domain (remainder filled in from reference TRBV2 and TRBJ1-5): EPEVTQTPSHQVTQMGQEVILRCVPISNHLYFYWYRQILGQKVEFLVSFYNNEISEKSEIFDDQFSVERPDGSNFTLKIRSTKLEDSAMYFCASSEEQGIYSNQPQHFGDGTRLSIL.

This clone was detected once. The chain recombines TRBV5-6 with TRBJ1-2; weak D call: TRBD1 (5 bases). Trimming cost V 1 base and J 5 bases, with 15 bases left between them. Per germline, CDR1 SGHDT and CDR2 YYEEEE. The CDR3 has 15 residues. Here the CDR3 reads CASSLRQGLGYGYTF. As DNA, the CDR3 is TGTGCCAGCAGCTTGAGGCAGGGACTAGGTTATGGCTACACCTTC.

The chain has TRBV11-2 and TRBJ2-1, with D perhaps TRBD1 (6 bases). Germline loops: CDR1 SGHAT, CDR2 FQNNGV. V shed 8 bases and J shed 5 bases, with 16 bases lying between them. The CDR3 extends over 14 amino acids. The DNA of the CDR3 is TGTGCCAGCGCGCGGACAGTTGGGCACAATGAGCAGTTCTTC. This gives the protein CASARTVGHNEQFF.

The CDR3 is CASSSAQGALRTDTQYF. DNA for the CDR3: TGTGCCAGCAGCTCAGCACAGGGGGCGCTTCGCACAGATACGCAGTATTTT. V usage is TRBV7-9 and J usage is TRBJ2-3; 9 positions agree with TRBD1. The CDR3 loop spans 17 amino acids. After removal of 4 bases from V and 1 base from J, the junction contained 9 bases not matched to a gene. The germline V gene has CDR1 SEHNR and CDR2 FQNEAQ (reference sequence).

This chain uses TRBV12-5 with TRBJ1-2; the D gene is possibly TRBD1 (6 bases). Per the germline V gene, CDR1 is LGHNT and CDR2 is FRNRAP. The CDR3 has 16 amino acids. Trimming took off 5 bases at V and 4 bases at J, with 20 bases between the two ends. In DNA, the CDR3 is TGTGCTAGTGGTGCCGGGGGGACACAGGGCCCCTATGGCTACACCTTC. Protein product: CASGAGGTQGPYGYTF.

The chain links TRBV7-9 to TRBJ2-3; TRBD2 is a possible D gene (6 bases). Germline V gene data show CDR1 as SEHNR and CDR2 as FQNEAQ (reference sequence). V lost 4 bases and J lost 0, with 11 bases in between. The CDR3 runs to 15 residues. The CDR3 DNA follows: TGTGCCAGCAGCTCTAGCGTAACTAGCACAGATACGCAGTATTTT. This translates into CASSSSVTSTDTQYF.

J is TRBJ2-5 and V is TRBV5-6; unclear D gene. V dropped 2 bases and J dropped 3 bases, with 8 bases sitting between them. Germline values: CDR1 SGHDT, CDR2 YYEEEE. The CDR3 covers 13 residues. CDR3 in amino acids: CASSLYHKETQYF. The CDR3 DNA is TGTGCCAGCAGCTTATATCACAAAGAGACCCAGTACTTC.

The chain has TRBV5-1 and TRBJ2-1; 12 positions agree with TRBD2. V lost 6 bases, J lost 9 bases, and 16 bases stayed unmatched. The CDR3 is made up of 17 amino acids. Germline values: CDR1 SGHRS, CDR2 YFSETQ. The chain's CDR3 is CASTFLGPSGGATEQFF. CDR3 nucleotide sequence: TGCGCCAGCACTTTCCTAGGCCCTAGCGGGGGGGCAACTGAGCAGTTCTTC.

The chain carries TRBV28 and TRBJ2-3; 8 nucleotides match TRBD2. The germline CDR1 and CDR2 sequences are MDHEN and SYDVKM. This CDR3 spans 16 amino acids. The V segment lost 5 bases and the J segment 4 bases; nucleotides outside the gene matches: 11. DNA of the CDR3: TGTGCCAGCAGTCTCCAAGCGGGGGCCGGAGCAGATACGCAGTATTTT. Translated: CASSLQAGAGADTQYF.

This sequence joins TRBV19 and TRBJ1-2, with no clear D. Trimming removed 3 bases at V and 2 bases at J, with 13 bases between. This CDR3 has 15 residues. The germline CDR1 and CDR2 sequences are LNHDA and SQIVND (reference sequence). CDR3 amino acids: CASSIWLGGNYGYTF. The CDR3 DNA sequence: TGTGCCAGTAGTATTTGGCTCGGCGGCAACTATGGCTACACCTTC.

This chain joins TRBV11-2 and TRBJ1-4; D call uncertain. CDR3 size: 16 residues. Germline values: CDR1 SGHAT, CDR2 FQNNGV. Trimming cost V 3 bases and J 0 bases, with 11 bases left between them. The CDR3 protein is CASSFGWSATNEKLFF. The CDR3 DNA follows: TGTGCCAGCAGCTTTGGATGGAGCGCAACTAATGAAAAACTGTTTTTT.

The chain joins TRBV11-3 to TRBJ1-1, with D hard to call. V lost 1 base, J lost 0 bases, and 21 bases lay in between. Germline V gene sequence: CDR1 SGHNT, CDR2 YENEEA. The CDR3 is made up of 19 amino acids. This CDR3 reads CASSLAPRRPRHVNTEAFF. DNA for the CDR3: TGTGCCAGCAGCTTAGCCCCTAGACGGCCTAGGCATGTGAACACTGAAGCTTTCTTT.

CDR3 amino acids: CASSIGGYTDTQYF. The CDR3 nucleotides are TGCGCCAGCAGCATCGGGGGATACACAGATACGCAGTATTTT. This chain connects TRBV5-1 to TRBJ2-3; a weak D match, TRBD2 (6 bases). The CDR3 is 14 amino acids. Trimming took 4 bases from V and 2 from J, leaving 11 bases between them. Per germline, CDR1 SGHRS and CDR2 YFSETQ. Full variable domain (outside the CDR3, taken from reference TRBV5-1 and TRBJ2-3): KAGVTQTPRYLIKTRGQQVTLSCSPISGHRSVSWYQQTPGQGLQFLFEYFSETQRNKGNFPGRFSGRQFSNSRSEMNVSTLELGDSALYLCASSIGGYTDTQYFGPGTRLTVL.